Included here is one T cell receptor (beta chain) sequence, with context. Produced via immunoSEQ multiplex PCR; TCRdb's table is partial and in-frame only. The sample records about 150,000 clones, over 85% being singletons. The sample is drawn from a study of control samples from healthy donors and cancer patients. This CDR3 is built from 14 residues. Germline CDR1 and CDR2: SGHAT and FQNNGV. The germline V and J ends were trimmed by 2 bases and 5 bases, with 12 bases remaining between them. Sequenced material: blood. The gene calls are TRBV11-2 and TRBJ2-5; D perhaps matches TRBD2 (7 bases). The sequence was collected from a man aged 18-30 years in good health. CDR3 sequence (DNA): TGTGCCAGCAGCTTATCCCGGGGGGCGGAGACCCAGTACTTC. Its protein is CASSLSRGAETQYF.